What follows is one T cell receptor beta chain and its context. There are 14 residues in the CDR3. CDR1 is MNHEY and CDR2 is SVGAGI in the germline V gene. Trimming cost V 5 bases and J 7 bases; bases outside gene matches: 8. This entry belongs to a study of blood T cell repertoires in COVID-19. As for the study in general: Acute and convalescent COVID-19 specimens originated in the United States, Italy and Spain.

The assay was immunoSEQ multiplex PCR, and TCRdb's table has in-frame clones only and misses some. The data hold some 380,000 clones, with more than 65% observed a single time. Sequenced input: peripheral blood. This sequence originates from a human donor with acute or convalescent COVID-19. The donor label of this sample is uncertain. The rearrangement uses TRBV6-5 and TRBJ1-2; 9 bases agree with TRBD1. CDR3 sequence reads: CASSPITGGLGYTF. For the CDR3, the DNA is TGTGCCAGCAGTCCAATCACAGGGGGCCTTGGCTACACCTTC.